This is a list of T cell receptor beta chains from one sample in a study of somatic mutations in cytotoxic T cells in rheumatoid arthritis. Clones were read by immunoSEQ multiplex PCR, and TCRdb kept only the in-frame ones, dropping some. In the table there are around 9,000 clones, 70% to 80% of which are singletons. Source material: CD8+ T cells sorted from blood. The receptor set was obtained from an adult with rheumatoid arthritis. CDR3s include the opening cysteine and the closing phenylalanine or tryptophan. Each record gives: clone size, J gene, D gene, V gene, CDR3 DNA, CDR3 protein. D genes are given only for firm matches. Clone size is shown for a subset of rows, as once, few, many or a class of expanded clone.

clone size: .
J gene: TRBJ2-1
D gene: TRBD2
V gene: TRBV28
CDR3 DNA: TGTGCCAGCAGCGGGACTAGCGCGAACAATGAGCAGTTCTTC
CDR3 protein: CASSGTSANNEQFF

clone size: .
J gene: TRBJ2-2
D gene: .
V gene: TRBV6-6
CDR3 DNA: TGTGCCAGCTGGGACACCGGGGAGCTGTTTTTT
CDR3 protein: CASWDTGELFF

clone size: .
J gene: TRBJ1-5
D gene: .
V gene: TRBV28
CDR3 DNA: TGTGCCAGCAGCCTTACAGGGCAGCCCCAGCATTTT
CDR3 protein: CASSLTGQPQHF

clone size: .
J gene: TRBJ2-2
D gene: .
V gene: TRBV12-5
CDR3 DNA: TGTGCTAGTGGTTCGACAGACAGGGAGCTGTTTTTT
CDR3 protein: CASGSTDRELFF

clone size: .
J gene: TRBJ2-1
D gene: .
V gene: TRBV11-1
CDR3 DNA: TGTGCCAGCAGTTGGGACGCGGGGAGAGGGGGCAATGAGCAGTTCTTC
CDR3 protein: CASSWDAGRGGNEQFF

clone size: .
J gene: TRBJ1-1
D gene: TRBD1
V gene: TRBV11-2
CDR3 DNA: TGTGCCAGCAGCTGGGGACAGGGCGGCACTGAAGCTTTCTTT
CDR3 protein: CASSWGQGGTEAFF

clone size: few
J gene: TRBJ2-5
D gene: TRBD1
V gene: TRBV28
CDR3 DNA: TGTGCCAGCAGTTTATTGGCAGGGGGCGGGTTGGAGACCCAGTACTTC
CDR3 protein: CASSLLAGGGLETQYF

clone size: .
J gene: TRBJ1-5
D gene: .
V gene: TRBV6-5
CDR3 DNA: TGTGCCAGCAGTTACTCAGAAAATCAGCCCCAGCATTTT
CDR3 protein: CASSYSENQPQHF

clone size: .
J gene: TRBJ2-5
D gene: TRBD1
V gene: TRBV19
CDR3 DNA: TGTGCCAGTAGTACGACAGGGACCCAAGAGACCCAGTACTTC
CDR3 protein: CASSTTGTQETQYF

clone size: few
J gene: TRBJ2-2
D gene: TRBD2
V gene: TRBV5-1
CDR3 DNA: TGCGCCAGCAGCTTGGTAGGGAGGGTCACCGGGGAGCTGTTTTTT
CDR3 protein: CASSLVGRVTGELFF

clone size: few
J gene: TRBJ1-1
D gene: TRBD1
V gene: TRBV10-2
CDR3 DNA: TGCGCCAGCAGTGAGACAACAGGGGTGGATGGAGCTTTCTTT
CDR3 protein: CASSETTGVDGAFF

clone size: .
J gene: TRBJ1-1
D gene: .
V gene: TRBV30
CDR3 DNA: TGTGCCTGGAGTGTACCGGGGGACTGGTCGAACACTGAAGCTTTCTTT
CDR3 protein: CAWSVPGDWSNTEAFF

clone size: .
J gene: TRBJ2-5
D gene: .
V gene: TRBV28
CDR3 DNA: TGTGCCAGCAGTTTACTTGGGGGGGCAGGGGAGACCCAGTACTTC
CDR3 protein: CASSLLGGAGETQYF

clone size: few
J gene: TRBJ1-5
D gene: .
V gene: TRBV4-1
CDR3 DNA: TGCGCCAGCAGCCAAGATCTCAGCCCCGGGCAGCCCCAGCATTTT
CDR3 protein: CASSQDLSPGQPQHF

clone size: .
J gene: TRBJ1-1
D gene: .
V gene: TRBV7-9
CDR3 DNA: TGTGCCAGCAGCCCGAGTTATACTGAAGCTTTCTTT
CDR3 protein: CASSPSYTEAFF

clone size: .
J gene: TRBJ2-7
D gene: .
V gene: TRBV4-2
CDR3 DNA: TGTGCCAGCAGCCTACGACAGGCAACCTACGAGCAGTACTTC
CDR3 protein: CASSLRQATYEQYF

clone size: medium-sized
J gene: TRBJ1-1
D gene: .
V gene: TRBV13
CDR3 DNA: TGTGCCAGCAGCTCCCCCCCTAGGGACACTGAAGCTTTCTTT
CDR3 protein: CASSSPPRDTEAFF

clone size: once
J gene: TRBJ2-7
D gene: TRBD1
V gene: TRBV9
CDR3 DNA: TGTGCCAGCAGCGTCACAGGGGTAGACTCCTACGAGCAGTACTTC
CDR3 protein: CASSVTGVDSYEQYF

clone size: .
J gene: TRBJ2-1
D gene: .
V gene: TRBV6-6
CDR3 DNA: TGTGCCAGCAGTTCCCGGAGAGGTGGGGGAGATGAGCAGTTCTTC
CDR3 protein: CASSSRRGGGDEQFF

clone size: .
J gene: TRBJ1-4
D gene: .
V gene: TRBV5-1
CDR3 DNA: TGCGCCAGCAGCTCGACTCCAACTAATGAAAAACTGTTTTTT
CDR3 protein: CASSSTPTNEKLFF

clone size: .
J gene: TRBJ1-2
D gene: TRBD1
V gene: TRBV4-1
CDR3 DNA: TGCGCCAGCAGCCAAGCAGATACACTGGAGGGGGCGGTCTATGGCTACACCTTC
CDR3 protein: CASSQADTLEGAVYGYTF

clone size: few
J gene: TRBJ2-7
D gene: .
V gene: TRBV19
CDR3 DNA: TGTGCCAGTAGCGTAGGGGGTGATTCCTCCTACGAGCAGTACTTC
CDR3 protein: CASSVGGDSSYEQYF

clone size: .
J gene: TRBJ2-1
D gene: .
V gene: TRBV11-3
CDR3 DNA: TGTGCCAGCAGCCAGACTAGGTGGGGGGTCGATGAGCAGTTCTTC
CDR3 protein: CASSQTRWGVDEQFF

clone size: .
J gene: TRBJ2-3
D gene: .
V gene: TRBV14
CDR3 DNA: TGTGCCAGCAGCCCTACTGGTGGGGTCACAGATACGCAGTATTTT
CDR3 protein: CASSPTGGVTDTQYF

clone size: .
J gene: TRBJ1-4
D gene: .
V gene: TRBV7-2
CDR3 DNA: TGTGCCAGCAGCTTAAGGACTCTCAGGAGGGAAAAACTGTTTTTT
CDR3 protein: CASSLRTLRREKLFF

clone size: .
J gene: TRBJ2-3
D gene: .
V gene: TRBV9
CDR3 DNA: TGTGCCAGCAGCCCGTCGGGGGACACAGATACGCAGTATTTT
CDR3 protein: CASSPSGDTDTQYF

clone size: .
J gene: TRBJ2-5
D gene: .
V gene: TRBV5-4
CDR3 DNA: TGTGCCAGCAGCAGACCGGACTTCCCGTACCAAGAGACCCAGTACTTC
CDR3 protein: CASSRPDFPYQETQYF

clone size: .
J gene: TRBJ1-1
D gene: .
V gene: TRBV5-1
CDR3 DNA: TGCGCCAGCAGCCTCAATGGGGGGACTGAAGCTTTCTTT
CDR3 protein: CASSLNGGTEAFF

clone size: .
J gene: TRBJ2-2
D gene: .
V gene: TRBV15
CDR3 DNA: TGTGCCACCAGCAGAAGCAGGGAAGTAGGGGAGCTGTTTTTT
CDR3 protein: CATSRSREVGELFF

clone size: .
J gene: TRBJ2-1
D gene: .
V gene: TRBV2
CDR3 DNA: TGTGCCAGCAGTGGGTCTGATAATGAGCAGTTCTTC
CDR3 protein: CASSGSDNEQFF

clone size: .
J gene: TRBJ2-7
D gene: .
V gene: TRBV4-3
CDR3 DNA: TGCGCCAGCAGCCTGGGCCGAGGTGAGCAGTACTTC
CDR3 protein: CASSLGRGEQYF

clone size: .
J gene: TRBJ2-7
D gene: TRBD1
V gene: TRBV6-5
CDR3 DNA: TGTGCCAGCAGCGGACAGGGGGCTGACGAGCAGTACTTC
CDR3 protein: CASSGQGADEQYF

clone size: .
J gene: TRBJ2-1
D gene: .
V gene: TRBV28
CDR3 DNA: TGTGCCAGCAGTCTCTTAGCCCACAATGAGCAGTTCTTC
CDR3 protein: CASSLLAHNEQFF

clone size: .
J gene: TRBJ2-5
D gene: .
V gene: TRBV4-1
CDR3 DNA: TGCGCCAGCAGCCAAGTTCCGGGGGGCGAGACCCAGTACTTC
CDR3 protein: CASSQVPGGETQYF

clone size: .
J gene: TRBJ1-4
D gene: .
V gene: TRBV29-1
CDR3 DNA: TGCAGCGTTGTTACAGCAACTAATGAAAAACTGTTTTTT
CDR3 protein: CSVVTATNEKLFF

clone size: few
J gene: TRBJ2-1
D gene: .
V gene: TRBV10-1
CDR3 DNA: TGCGCCAGCACTACCCTTCGAGGGTACCCCCACAATGAGCAGTTCTTC
CDR3 protein: CASTTLRGYPHNEQFF

clone size: .
J gene: TRBJ2-1
D gene: TRBD2
V gene: TRBV27
CDR3 DNA: TGTGCCAGCAGTGAGCAAGCGGGAGGGCCCTACAATGAGCAGTTCTTC
CDR3 protein: CASSEQAGGPYNEQFF

clone size: few
J gene: TRBJ1-2
D gene: .
V gene: TRBV7-6
CDR3 DNA: TGTGCCAGCAGCTTAGCGAGGTTACCAGGGAAGAATGGCTACACCTTC
CDR3 protein: CASSLARLPGKNGYTF

clone size: .
J gene: TRBJ1-4
D gene: .
V gene: TRBV5-5
CDR3 DNA: TGTGCCAGCACCCCGGGAGGGGGGCGGAAACTGTTTTTT
CDR3 protein: CASTPGGGRKLFF

clone size: few
J gene: TRBJ1-2
D gene: .
V gene: TRBV6-5
CDR3 DNA: TGTGCCAGCAAATCCCGGGGGGGGTTCAGCGGTGGCTACACCTTC
CDR3 protein: CASKSRGGFSGGYTF

clone size: .
J gene: TRBJ2-7
D gene: TRBD1
V gene: TRBV6-1
CDR3 DNA: TGTGCCAGCAGTGATGGGACAGGGGTTGGCGAGCAGTACTTC
CDR3 protein: CASSDGTGVGEQYF

clone size: .
J gene: TRBJ2-7
D gene: TRBD1
V gene: TRBV27
CDR3 DNA: TGTGCCAGCAGTCCCGGACAGGGGGAGGCCTACGAGCAGTACTTC
CDR3 protein: CASSPGQGEAYEQYF

clone size: few
J gene: TRBJ1-2
D gene: .
V gene: TRBV7-8
CDR3 DNA: TGTGCCAGCAGCTTAGTGCAGGGTTCTAACTATGGCTACACCTTC
CDR3 protein: CASSLVQGSNYGYTF

clone size: .
J gene: TRBJ2-2
D gene: TRBD2
V gene: TRBV19
CDR3 DNA: TGTGCCAGTAGGGCCCGGAGGGGGACAGAGGATAGCGGGAGCGGCGGGGAGCTGTTTTTT
CDR3 protein: CASRARRGTEDSGSGGELFF

clone size: .
J gene: TRBJ1-1
D gene: .
V gene: TRBV4-3
CDR3 DNA: TGCGCCAGCAGCCAGCGTGACAGGAACACTGAAGCTTTCTTT
CDR3 protein: CASSQRDRNTEAFF

clone size: .
J gene: TRBJ1-6
D gene: .
V gene: TRBV11-2
CDR3 DNA: TGTGCCACCACTGGCGCCTCCTATAATTCACCCCTCCACTTT
CDR3 protein: CATTGASYNSPLHF

clone size: .
J gene: TRBJ2-5
D gene: .
V gene: TRBV19
CDR3 DNA: TGTGCCTCATCGAGCGAGGAGTTTGCGGAGACCCAGTACTTC
CDR3 protein: CASSSEEFAETQYF

clone size: .
J gene: TRBJ2-3
D gene: .
V gene: TRBV7-2
CDR3 DNA: TGTGCCAGCAGCGGGTCCGGGGCGGTAGATACGCAGTATTTT
CDR3 protein: CASSGSGAVDTQYF

clone size: .
J gene: TRBJ1-3
D gene: .
V gene: TRBV6-5
CDR3 DNA: TGTGCCAGCAGTTACGCGTCAGGAAACACCATATATTTT
CDR3 protein: CASSYASGNTIYF